This T cell receptor beta chain derives from a study of T cell responses to AZD1222 COVID-19 vaccine. V dropped 5 bases and J dropped 3; count of bases not matched to a gene: 2. This CDR3 region has 13 residues. CDR1 is LNHDA and CDR2 is SQIVND in the germline V gene (reference sequence). The method was immunoSEQ multiplex PCR; TCRdb's version includes in-frame clones alone and lacks a portion of them. The sample includes 110,000 or so clones, about 82% of them seen just once. Study findings and constraints: Baseline serology detected seropositivity in only a handful of AZD1222 recipients. The donor group comprised mostly white British people and more females; the analysis possibly underestimated clonal diversity. Repertoire samples came only from after the peak T cell response.

As concerns this clone: Antigen specificity is unknown.

The TCR comes from an adult in good health. The chain has TRBV19 and TRBJ2-3, with TRBD2 matching over 7 bases. The material sequenced was peripheral blood, taken on day 0 of AZD1222 vaccination. Here the CDR3 DNA reads TGTGCCAGTAGTTTGGGGGGGACAGATACGCAGTATTTT. Translating gives CASSLGGTDTQYF.